These 18 T cell receptor beta chains were sequenced from one sample in a study of blood T cell repertoires in COVID-19. TCRdb keeps only in-frame clones here, not all; method: immunoSEQ multiplex PCR. The sample includes over 75,000 clones, roughly 84% of them seen just once. Source material: peripheral blood. Receptors were obtained from a woman older than 75 with active or convalescent COVID-19.

The chain carries TRBV2 and TRBJ1-1, with D uncertain. Trimming took 8 bases from V and 3 from J, leaving 13 bases between them. Germline lookup yields CDR1 SNHLY and CDR2 FYNNEI. The CDR3 totals 13 residues. DNA of the CDR3: TGTGCCAGCCGCCGAGCCGTCTACACTGAAGCTTTCTTT. It yields the protein CASRRAVYTEAFF.

The chain employs TRBV28 and TRBJ2-1, with TRBD2 identical over 9 bases. Germline V gives CDR1 MDHEN, CDR2 SYDVKM. The CDR3 runs 14 residues. V gave up 6 bases and J gave up 4 bases; unmatched junction bases: 4. The CDR3 loop reads CASSSSGVYNEQFF. In nucleotides, the CDR3 is TGTGCCAGCAGCTCTAGCGGGGTGTACAATGAGCAGTTCTTC.

The rearrangement uses TRBV6-5 and TRBJ2-1, with TRBD1 identical over 9 bases. The CDR3 consists of 15 residues. J lost 6 bases, V lost 6 bases, and 9 bases had no gene match. Germline V gene sequence: CDR1 MNHEY, CDR2 SVGAGI. The CDR3: CASSRERQGVNEQFF. As DNA, the CDR3 is TGTGCCAGCAGCCGAGAGCGACAGGGGGTCAATGAGCAGTTCTTC.

This clone was seen a single time. This chain's CDR3 is CASSQMGLPFSHEQYF. CDR3 DNA sequence: TGTGCCAGCAGCCAGATGGGACTCCCCTTTTCCCACGAGCAGTACTTC. This chain links TRBV3-1 (or the pseudogene TRBV3-2) with TRBJ2-7; D is perhaps TRBD2 (6 bases). Germline CDR1 is LGHDT and CDR2 is YNNKEL (reference sequence). CDR3 length: 16 amino acids. Trimming took 3 bases from V and 5 from J, leaving 20 bases between them.

This clone was found once. The genes are TRBV11-3 and TRBJ2-7; D is possibly TRBD2 (7 bases). The CDR3 has 15 residues. Between the trimmed V and J ends, which lost 5 bases and 3 bases, there was a span of 17 bases. Per germline, CDR1 SGHNT and CDR2 YENEEA. The CDR3 coding sequence is TGTGCCAGCAGCCTACCCAAGGGGGGGGGCTACGAGCAGTACTTC. Residues: CASSLPKGGGYEQYF.

This clone was counted between two and nine times. The V and J genes are TRBV5-1 and TRBJ2-1; perhaps TRBD2 as D (5 bases). The germline V gene encodes CDR1 SGHRS and CDR2 YFSETQ. V gave up 4 bases and J gave up 9 bases, with 17 bases separating them. The CDR3 totals 14 residues. CDR3: CASSAEASLAEQFF. Written as DNA, the CDR3 is TGCGCCAGCAGCGCGGAGGCTAGTCTTGCTGAGCAGTTCTTC.

The rearrangement uses TRBV7-2 and TRBJ1-1; tentatively, D is TRBD1 (6 bases). In germline, CDR1 is SGHTA, CDR2 FQGNSA. The CDR3 has 17 amino acids. V was trimmed by 1 base and J by 3 bases, leaving 18 bases between them. The CDR3 nucleotides read TGTGCCAGCAGCTTAGATCAAATAGGGACACTCGACACTGAAGCTTTCTTT. Translation gives CASSLDQIGTLDTEAFF.

The V and J genes are TRBV5-1 and TRBJ2-3, with a tentative D call TRBD2 (6 bases). CDR3 size: 16 residues. Trimming shortened V by 1 base and J by 6 bases, and 18 bases separated the two germline ends. CDR1 is SGHRS, CDR2 YFSETQ, per germline. CDR3 DNA: TGCGCCAGCAGCTTGACCGGGAGTTTTAACTGGGATACGCAGTATTTT. Translated, it gives CASSLTGSFNWDTQYF.

The J gene is TRBJ2-5, the V gene TRBV15, with D unclear. The ends were cut back, 0 bases at V and 5 bases at J, with 13 bases in the middle. Germline V gene lookup returns CDR1 LNHNV and CDR2 YYDKDF (reference sequence). This CDR3 comprises 15 residues. CDR3 sequence (DNA): TGTGCCACCAGCAGAGATCCTACCGACGGGGAGACCCAGTACTTC. It yields the protein CATSRDPTDGETQYF. The variable domain in full, completed from reference TRBV15 and TRBJ2-5, reads DAMVIQNPRYQVTQFGKPVTLSCSQTLNHNVMYWYQQKSSQAPKLLFHYYDKDFNNEADTPDNFQSRRPNTSFCFLDIRSPGLGDTAMYLCATSRDPTDGETQYFGPGTRLLVL.

The chain is built from TRBV2 and TRBJ2-2, with TRBD2 matching 8 bases. With 7 bases clipped from V and 7 bases from J, the junction kept 8 bases outside the gene matches. CDR3 size: 14 residues. Germline CDR1 SNHLY, CDR2 FYNNEI. Here the CDR3 reads CASIPTSVHGELFF. Here the CDR3 DNA reads TGTGCCAGCATTCCGACTAGCGTGCACGGGGAGCTGTTTTTT.

The CDR3 loop is CASQMSAAKAFF. The CDR3 nucleotides read TGTGCCAGCCAAATGTCCGCGGCAAAAGCTTTCTTT. This chain connects TRBV19 to TRBJ1-1; D gene unclear. Between the trimmed V and J ends, which lost 9 bases and 9 bases, there was a span of 17 bases. This CDR3 is 12 amino acids long. Germline V gene data show CDR1 as LNHDA and CDR2 as SQIVND (reference sequence).

This chain connects TRBV12-3 or TRBV12-4 to TRBJ2-1; 7 bases are shared with TRBD2. The trim removed 8 bases at V and 4 bases at J, leaving 2 bases unmatched. This CDR3 is 12 amino acids long. CDR3 protein: CASGGVYNEQFF. The CDR3 region has the DNA TGTGCCAGCGGGGGGGTTTACAATGAGCAGTTCTTC.

In nucleotides, the CDR3 is TGTGCCAGCAGTGAATGGGGACTAGCGGGGGAAGAGACCCAGTACTTC. This encodes CASSEWGLAGEETQYF. The genes are TRBV25-1 and TRBJ2-5; 14 bases are shared with TRBD2. Trimming took 1 base from V and 3 from J; bases not matched to a gene: 1. Germline CDR1 reads MGHDK; CDR2 reads SYGVNS. This CDR3 has 16 residues.

The CDR3 nucleotides are TGTGCCAGCAGCGCCCTTAGTGGGAGTGCAGATACGCAGTATTTT. Its translation is CASSALSGSADTQYF. The rearrangement links TRBV7-9 to TRBJ2-3; the D gene is possibly TRBD2 (5 bases). V was cut by 5 bases and J by 4 bases, with 16 bases left in between. Germline V gene lookup returns CDR1 SEHNR and CDR2 FQNEAQ (reference sequence). This CDR3 contains 15 residues.

This chain connects TRBV2 to TRBJ2-2; 8 positions match TRBD2. CDR1 and CDR2 (germline): SNHLY, FYNNEI. Trimming cost V 6 bases and J 6 bases; bases outside gene matches: 9. The CDR3 runs 15 residues. This CDR3 reads CASRESGGSSGELFF. The DNA of the CDR3 is TGTGCCAGCAGGGAGAGCGGGGGTTCGTCCGGGGAGCTGTTTTTT. The variable domain in full, with the rest retrieved from reference TRBV2 and TRBJ2-2, is EPEVTQTPSHQVTQMGQEVILRCVPISNHLYFYWYRQILGQKVEFLVSFYNNEISEKSEIFDDQFSVERPDGSNFTLKIRSTKLEDSAMYFCASRESGGSSGELFFGEGSRLTVL.

This chain joins TRBV10-3 and TRBJ2-1, with 8 bases fitting TRBD2. The germline V gene encodes CDR1 ENHRY and CDR2 SYGVKD. After removal of 5 bases from V and 2 bases from J, the junction contained 2 bases not matched to a gene. CDR3 length: 14 residues. DNA for the CDR3: TGTGCCATCAGTCGGGGGGGGGCCTACAATGAGCAGTTCTTC. Its translation: CAISRGGAYNEQFF.

This chain uses TRBV28 with TRBJ1-2; D is perhaps TRBD1 (6 bases). This CDR3 is built from 18 residues. CDR1 is MDHEN and CDR2 is SYDVKM in the germline V gene. V was pared by 7 bases and J by 4 bases, with 28 bases between. CDR3 region: CASNIPRGARSSSYGYTF. In DNA, the CDR3 is TGTGCCAGCAATATCCCCCGGGGGGCGCGTAGTAGCAGCTATGGCTACACCTTC.

The chain is built from TRBV9 and TRBJ1-1; no reliable D call. In germline, CDR1 is SGDLS, CDR2 YYNGEE. The CDR3 covers 15 residues. The V end was cut by 0 bases, the J end by 0 bases, with 9 bases between. Here the CDR3 reads CASSVGDEVNTEAFF. DNA of the CDR3: TGTGCCAGCAGCGTAGGAGACGAGGTGAACACTGAAGCTTTCTTT.